This TCR beta chain was retrieved from a study of shared clonotypes between healthy human individuals (dated by TCRdb to about 2020). Looking at the study overall: The cohort comprised a couple of women and a few men aged 18 to 49 years. For each donor, CD4 naive and CD4 memory were each given three plates, CD8 naive was given two plates, and CD8 memory was given one plate. To estimate repertoire size and how much clonotypes are shared between individuals, the study performed deep sequencing of blood TCR repertoires from 4 to 6 healthy adults. Different laboratories and diverse techniques were used to prepare libraries and sequence TCR repertoires, to increase sequencing depth and limit assay-specific biases. Leukapheresis yielded between about 0.94 and 8.9 billion PBMCs per donor.

The paper as a whole reports these results and caveats: Naive subsets generally had larger estimated clonotype richness than memory subsets. Pairwise subsampling led to the expectation that sequencing depth would affect the degree of clonotype sharing among donors. Clonotypes shared by all four sorted-subset donors showed higher generation probabilities than non-shared clonotypes. The small number of donors limited the genetic and exposure-history diversity represented. Sampling was restricted to blood, and TCR repertoires in tissue are likely to differ from TCR repertoires in blood. Incomplete sequencing was indicated by rarefaction of sorted-subset datasets, despite the large sequencing depth. Around 5.4% of naive CD4, more than 3% of naive CD8, roughly 2.4% of memory CD4, and approximately 0.39% of memory CD8 clonotypes were shared across several donors.

CD8 naive samples consisted of CD45RO-negative cells that were positively selected for CCR7, yielding a CD45RA+CCR7+ population without TemRA cells. The donors were healthy, HIV-negative adults with no recently reported acute infections or vaccinations. Only Caucasian adults living in Nashville, Tennessee, USA were represented among the donors. Blood was obtained by leukapheresis, after which PBMCs were separated by Ficoll-Histopaque density gradient centrifugation and cryopreserved in liquid nitrogen vapor phase. Purity and quantity of every magnetically sorted T cell population were checked by analytical flow cytometry. Genomic DNA was isolated from every sorted fraction and measured by UV absorbance on a Nanodrop 2000c. Using the deep immunoSEQ assay, TCR CDR3 regions were amplified from genomic DNA by multiplex PCR. For each cell subset, the extracted genomic DNA was distributed evenly across all wells of several immunoSEQ 96-well plates, and each plate served as one replicate. For sorted subsets, about 200 ng genomic DNA, equal to about 30,000 T cell genomes, was loaded into each replicate PCR. Purified libraries were quantified with a Qubit 3.0 fluorometer, sized on a Bioanalyzer 2100, and re-quantified with the KAPA Library Quantification kit. Every immunoSEQ 96-well plate was sequenced on a dedicated single-read 150-cycle Illumina NextSeq 550 flow cell. In the source study's methods: Because only junctional sequences without quality scores were contained in the immunoSEQ output, filtering matching that applied to full-length reads could not be performed. To assign V/J genes and CDR3, sequences were annotated against IMGT germline references using PyIR, a Python wrapper for IgBLAST v1.9. Reads with weak V/J assignments (E-value above 1e-6), missing CDR3, stop codons, out-of-frame junctions, or ambiguous translated residues were removed. V3J clonotypes were defined by identical inferred V gene, J gene, and CDR3 amino acid sequence. The percentage overlap between two repertoires was calculated by dividing the number of shared unique clonotypes by the size of the smaller repertoire. RTK rarefaction, the Chao1 estimator, and Recon v2.1 estimates of unobserved clonotypes were used to assess repertoire richness. For all TCRbeta clonotypes obtained by the gDNA method from a handful of donors, generation probabilities were computed with OLGA. Held by TCRdb, this immuneACCESS table contains in-frame sequences only and omits some clones. Under half of the omission traces to an unresolved V gene where checked; the cause of the rest is unknown. V, J and clone size were drawn from that table, and D and trimming were deduced from the DNA. Here the sample has about 680,000 clones; under 95% occur a single time. About 24% of the sample comes from the top ten.

In the case of this clone: It lacks a known antigen. Per-base qualities were not stored, and no clone one base away is much larger.

V has 10 bases trimmed and J has 1 base trimmed; junction bases matching no gene number 7. From cysteine to phenylalanine, the CDR3 is 15 amino acids long. The kept DNA is CDR3 alone, 45 bases in frame from the first base. CDR1 MDHEN and CDR2 SYDVKM are derived from the germline V gene. The sequence was collected from a man aged 25 to 45 in good health. Sequencing input: naive CD8+ T cells sorted from blood. In light of the paper, this sample's cell subset or site label describes: CD45RA+CCR7+. Rearrangement joined TRBV28 to TRBJ1-4; 9 nucleotides in the junction match TRBD1. CDR3 region: CATKTGGGTNEKLFF. The sequenced DNA is TGTGCCACCAAGACAGGGGGAGGAACTAATGAAAAACTGTTTTTT.